Below are 26 T cell receptor beta chains sequenced from a single sample in a study of T cell responses to AZD1222 COVID-19 vaccine. The method was immunoSEQ multiplex PCR; TCRdb's version includes in-frame clones alone and lacks a portion of them. This sample has some 130,000 clones, with 89% found just once. Sequencing used peripheral blood, obtained on day 0 of AZD1222 vaccination. Every receptor here comes from an adult in good health.

The chain links TRBV18 to TRBJ2-6; D is undetermined. Germline V CDR1 and CDR2: KGHSH, LQKENI. Between the trimmed V and J ends, which lost 1 base and 0 bases, there was a span of 7 bases. The CDR3 runs to 16 residues. The CDR3 protein is CASSPRLDSGANVLTF. DNA of the CDR3: TGTGCCAGCTCACCACGACTGGACTCTGGGGCCAACGTCCTGACTTTC.

The CDR3 protein is CASSLGGLYGYTF. CDR3 DNA: TGTGCCAGCAGCTTAGGAGGGCTCTATGGCTACACCTTC. The chain has TRBV5-6 and TRBJ1-2; D is unresolved. The CDR3 sequence is 13 residues long. Germline CDR1 and CDR2: SGHDT and YYEEEE. Deletions cut 2 bases from V and 4 bases from J, with 9 bases between.

The V gene is TRBV30, the J gene TRBJ1-1, with 9 nucleotides matching TRBD1. Germline CDR1 GTSNPN, CDR2 SVGIG (reference sequence). CDR3 length: 13 amino acids. Losses at the gene ends were 5 bases for V and 3 bases for J; bases not matched to a gene: 4. The DNA for the CDR3 is TGTGCCTGGGGCGACAGGGGGGACACTGAAGCTTTCTTT. It translates to CAWGDRGDTEAFF.

The chain joins TRBV6-6 to TRBJ1-1; no definite D call. Trimming removed 7 bases at V and 7 bases at J, with 16 bases between. This CDR3 region has 13 residues. Per germline, CDR1 MNHNY and CDR2 SVGAGI (reference sequence). The CDR3 loop reads CASTTQIGDEAFF. The CDR3 DNA reads as TGTGCCAGCACCACACAGATAGGCGATGAAGCTTTCTTT.

The V gene is TRBV5-5, the J gene TRBJ2-1, with TRBD1 matching over 8 bases. The V gene's germline CDR1 is SGHKS and CDR2 YYEKEE (reference sequence). The CDR3 extends over 14 amino acids. The junction had 6 bases not matched to a gene; V was cut back by 2 bases and J by 8 bases. The CDR3 here is CASSFTSDRDEQFF. CDR3 nucleotide sequence: TGTGCCAGCAGCTTCACCTCGGACAGGGATGAGCAGTTCTTC.

Details on this clone: The same CDR3 can be traced to other DNA sequences in this sample. The chain is built from TRBV7-9 and TRBJ1-5; D remains unclear. CDR1 and CDR2 from the germline V gene are SEHNR and FQNEAQ (reference sequence). Between the trimmed V and J ends, which lost 5 bases and 5 bases, there was a span of 7 bases. The CDR3 sequence is 12 residues long. CDR3 residues: CASSHSDQPQHF. Here the CDR3 DNA reads TGTGCCAGCAGCCACTCAGATCAGCCCCAGCATTTT.

This chain connects TRBV18 to TRBJ2-5, with a possible D match to TRBD2 (7 bases). Germline V CDR1 and CDR2: KGHSH, LQKENI. This CDR3 has 15 residues. Trimming stripped 2 bases from V and 2 bases from J, with 12 bases between. The CDR3 reads CASSPDGGRQETQYF. CDR3 DNA: TGTGCCAGCTCACCAGACGGGGGGCGGCAAGAGACCCAGTACTTC.

The gene calls are TRBV7-6 and TRBJ2-2; the match to TRBD1 covers 7 bases. The V gene's germline CDR1 is SGHVS and CDR2 FNYEAQ. With 5 bases clipped from V and 4 bases from J, the junction kept 16 bases outside the gene matches. The CDR3 extends over 18 amino acids. CDR3 residues: CASSPRGLTGPLTGELFF. The CDR3 nucleotides are TGTGCCAGCAGCCCGAGGGGGCTTACAGGGCCCCTCACCGGGGAGCTGTTTTTT.

The chain couples TRBV5-4 to TRBJ1-2, with 9 bases that match TRBD1. Germline loops: CDR1 SGHNT, CDR2 YYREEE (reference sequence). The V segment lost 0 bases and the J segment 3 bases; nucleotides outside the gene matches: 3. The CDR3 runs to 15 residues. CDR3 residues: CASSLGQGEYYGYTF. The CDR3 bases are TGTGCCAGCAGCTTGGGACAGGGGGAGTACTATGGCTACACCTTC.

The DNA of the CDR3 is TGTGCCAGCAGTTTCGGGACAGCCTATGGCTACACCTTC. The encoded protein is CASSFGTAYGYTF. V and J are TRBV6-6 and TRBJ1-2, with 7 positions matching TRBD1. The germline gives CDR1 MNHNY, CDR2 SVGAGI (reference sequence). The junction had 3 bases not matched to a gene; V was cut back by 4 bases and J by 4 bases. This CDR3 is 13 amino acids long.

The chain joins TRBV4-2 to TRBJ2-7; 8 bases fit TRBD1. CDR3 length: 14 amino acids. CDR1 is LGHNA and CDR2 is YNFKEQ in the germline V gene. Trimming cost V 5 bases and J 0 bases; bases outside gene matches: 3. CDR3 sequence: CASSADRASYEQYF. DNA for the CDR3: TGTGCCAGCAGCGCGGACAGGGCCTCCTACGAGCAGTACTTC.

This chain joins TRBV4-1 and TRBJ2-1; 9 positions match TRBD2. The CDR3 has 15 amino acids. Trimming cost V 5 bases and J 2 bases; bases outside gene matches: 4. Germline V CDR1 and CDR2: MGHRA, YSYEKL. CDR3 DNA: TGCGCCAGCAGCGAGGCGGGGGGGGCCTACAATGAGCAGTTCTTC. As protein: CASSEAGGAYNEQFF.

The chain links TRBV6-1 to TRBJ1-1; TRBD1 agrees at 8 bases. Germline assignment: CDR1 MNHNS and CDR2 SASEGT. This CDR3 spans 13 amino acids. After removal of 2 bases from V and 4 bases from J, the junction contained 0 bases not matched to a gene. The CDR3 is CASSEQGATEAFF. CDR3 sequence (DNA): TGTGCCAGCAGTGAACAGGGGGCCACTGAAGCTTTCTTT.

The chain has TRBV19 and TRBJ1-1; 8 bases align to TRBD1. The CDR3 has 17 residues. V dropped 9 bases and J dropped 3; count of bases not matched to a gene: 18. CDR1 and CDR2 from the germline V gene are LNHDA and SQIVND (reference sequence). The CDR3 sequence is CARTQGQGVSLDTEAFF. Here the CDR3 DNA reads TGTGCCAGAACCCAAGGACAGGGAGTGTCATTGGACACTGAAGCTTTCTTT.

This chain joins TRBV10-2 and TRBJ1-2, with 7 bases that match TRBD1. The V segment lost 8 bases and the J segment 7 bases; nucleotides outside the gene matches: 10. The CDR3 length is 13 residues. Germline V gene sequence: CDR1 WSHSY, CDR2 SAAADI. CDR3 loop: CASGPGGTLGYTF. In DNA form, the CDR3 reads TGCGCCAGCGGGCCAGGGGGAACACTTGGCTACACCTTC.

This chain links TRBV9 with TRBJ2-2, with D possibly being TRBD1 (5 bases). V lost 8 bases and J lost 1, with 6 bases in between. This CDR3 is built from 12 residues. Germline CDR1 is SGDLS and CDR2 is YYNGEE. The CDR3 protein is CASQGNTGELFF. In DNA form, the CDR3 reads TGTGCCAGTCAGGGGAACACCGGGGAGCTGTTTTTT.

V is TRBV4-2 and J is TRBJ1-1, with 7 nucleotides matching TRBD1. Germline assignment: CDR1 LGHNA and CDR2 YNFKEQ. The CDR3 loop spans 12 amino acids. V was clipped by 1 base and J by 8 bases; unmatched bases: 1. CDR3 bases: TGTGCCAGCAGCCAAGGACAGGGCGAAGCTTTCTTT. It specifies CASSQGQGEAFF.

The chain joins TRBV3-1 (or the pseudogene TRBV3-2) to TRBJ2-7; D is undetermined. V was pared by 2 bases and J by 6 bases, with 8 bases between. This CDR3 is built from 12 residues. Germline V gene data show CDR1 as LGHDT and CDR2 as YNNKEL (reference sequence). Written as DNA, the CDR3 is TGTGCCAGCAGCCAAAGCGCCGCCGAGCAGTACTTC. It translates to CASSQSAAEQYF.

Only a few counts were recorded for this clone. The V gene is TRBV5-1, the J gene TRBJ1-1; D remains ambiguous. V lost 3 bases and J 9 bases, leaving 12 bases between the germline ends. This CDR3 has 12 residues. Germline CDR1 is SGHRS and CDR2 is YFSETQ. The CDR3 reads CASSWTGEQAFF. CDR3 in DNA: TGCGCCAGCAGCTGGACCGGGGAGCAAGCTTTCTTT.

This clone was picked up one time. V and J are TRBV3-1 (or the pseudogene TRBV3-2) and TRBJ1-6; maybe TRBD1 (6 bases). V was cut by 7 bases and J by 7 bases, with 11 bases left in between. Germline V gives CDR1 LGHDT, CDR2 YNNKEL (reference sequence). The CDR3 extends over 13 amino acids. CDR3 DNA sequence: TGTGCCAGCACCCGACAGGCGAATTCACCCCTCCACTTT. Its translation is CASTRQANSPLHF.

The DNA for the CDR3 is TGTGCCAGCAGCGTACAGGGGACCATCACTGAAGCTTTCTTT. It encodes CASSVQGTITEAFF. The chain recombines TRBV7-8 with TRBJ1-1; 7 bases fit TRBD1. Germline V CDR1 and CDR2: SGHVS, FQNEAQ. Losses at the gene ends were 5 bases for V and 4 bases for J; bases not matched to a gene: 7. The length of the CDR3 is 14 residues.

This chain uses TRBV2 with TRBJ1-1; TRBD1 is a possible D gene (5 bases). The CDR3 covers 12 residues. Trimming removed 6 bases from V and 7 bases from J, with 12 bases in between. Per the germline V gene, CDR1 is SNHLY and CDR2 is FYNNEI. CDR3 loop: CASRTDSLEAFF. The CDR3 DNA reads TGTGCCAGCAGAACAGACAGCCTTGAAGCTTTCTTT.

The chain uses TRBV10-2 and TRBJ2-1, with a possible D match to TRBD1 (6 bases). V gave up 6 bases and J gave up 4 bases, with 7 bases separating them. The CDR3 length is 12 residues. Germline CDR1 is WSHSY and CDR2 is SAAADI. CDR3 coding DNA: TGCGCCAGCAGGACAGGTTACAATGAGCAGTTCTTC. This translates into CASRTGYNEQFF.

The chain is built from TRBV7-9 and TRBJ2-3; the D gene is possibly TRBD1 (6 bases). This CDR3 comprises 16 residues. From germline, CDR1 is SEHNR and CDR2 FQNEAQ (reference sequence). Trimming pared 8 bases from V and 2 bases from J, leaving 20 bases between. The CDR3 sequence: CASLPRLDRDTDTQYF. For the CDR3, the DNA is TGTGCCAGCCTACCCCGGTTGGACAGAGACACAGATACGCAGTATTTT.

In this sample, this clone turned up once. V and J are TRBV27 and TRBJ1-4; 7 bases fit TRBD1. This CDR3 has 16 amino acids. Germline lookup yields CDR1 MNHEY and CDR2 SMNVEV (reference sequence). Germline trimming cut 2 bases from V and 4 bases from J; bases unmatched to any gene: 7. The CDR3 reads CASSLTLRGLNEKLFF. The CDR3 DNA is TGTGCCAGCAGTTTAACCCTAAGGGGGCTTAATGAAAAACTGTTTTTT. Based on the CDR3 plus reference TRBV27 and TRBJ1-4, the full variable domain is EAQVTQNPRYLITVTGKKLTVTCSQNMNHEYMSWYRQDPGLGLRQIYYSMNVEVTDKGDVPEGYKVSRKEKRNFPLILESPSPNQTSLYFCASSLTLRGLNEKLFFGSGTQLSVL.

The J gene is TRBJ1-3, the V gene TRBV15; TRBD1 agrees at 7 bases. V lost 0 bases and J lost 2; bases outside the gene matches: 7. CDR3 length equals 17 residues. CDR1 and CDR2 from the germline V gene are LNHNV and YYDKDF (reference sequence). This CDR3 reads CATSRDQGGVTGNTIYF. CDR3 DNA sequence: TGTGCCACCAGCAGAGATCAGGGGGGGGTGACTGGAAACACCATATATTTT.